This T cell receptor beta chain originates from a study of cytomegalovirus exposure and HLA in healthy donors. About the research overall: A prior analysis found about 110 million unique TCR beta sequences from 150 million to 200 million T cells.

The ends were cut back, 6 bases at V and 4 bases at J, with 18 bases in the middle. Germline CDR1 reads MNHNY; CDR2 reads SVGAGI (reference sequence). The length of the CDR3 is 15 residues. It was with 60 Vbeta and 13 Jbeta primers that the PCR ran. TCRdb's table, derived via immunoSEQ multiplex PCR, lists solely in-frame clones and lacks some. The sample has approximately 55,000 clones; around 82% are singletons. This sequence was found in a boy aged 5-17 years in good health and CMV-seropositive. The specimen sequenced was PBMCs. The chain links TRBV6-6 to TRBJ1-2; tentatively, D is TRBD1 (5 bases). The CDR3 here is CASRPSGVLFYGYTF. CDR3 coding DNA: TGTGCCAGCAGGCCGTCGGGGGTCCTCTTCTATGGCTACACCTTC.